The next 3 T cell receptor beta chains were all read from a single sample in a study of T cell changes during pregnancy in multiple sclerosis. The method was immunoSEQ multiplex PCR; TCRdb's version includes in-frame clones alone and lacks a portion of them. The repertoire consists of fewer than 80,000 clones, with 90% to 95% occurring once and the leading ten covering approximately 0.15%. The specimen was CD4+ T cells from peripheral blood mononuclear cells, collected after pregnancy. The origin of the receptors is a female donor with multiple sclerosis, enrolled in a pregnancy study.

This chain connects TRBV23-1 to TRBJ2-3, with TRBD2 identical over 9 bases. TRBV23-1 is noted as an ORF with a role that remains uncertain. The CDR3 consists of 16 residues. V lost 11 bases and J lost 1; bases outside the gene matches: 13. CDR3 protein: CAACRGGRAGTDTQYF. The DNA of the CDR3 is TGCGCCGCCTGCCGTGGCGGGAGGGCCGGCACAGATACGCAGTATTTT.

V and J are TRBV6-5 and TRBJ2-1; 10 bases map to TRBD2. Germline V gene lookup returns CDR1 MNHEY and CDR2 SVGAGI. The J segment lost 5 bases and the V segment lost 6 bases, leaving 4 bases of the junction unmatched. The CDR3 runs to 14 residues. CDR3: CASRTSGVNNEQFF. CDR3 nucleotide sequence: TGTGCCAGCAGAACTAGCGGGGTTAACAATGAGCAGTTCTTC.

The chain combines TRBV4-2 with TRBJ2-3; weak D call: TRBD1 (5 bases). Per the germline V gene, CDR1 is LGHNA and CDR2 is YNFKEQ. The CDR3 is made up of 14 amino acids. Trimming took 4 bases from V and 0 from J, leaving 8 bases between them. The CDR3 reads CASSPTVSTDTQYF. CDR3 sequence (DNA): TGTGCCAGCAGCCCGACAGTTAGCACAGATACGCAGTATTTT.